This TCR beta chain is from a study of blood T cells in healthy people across ages. The use of a sample-barcoded 5' primer and a J-beta primer mix characterized a second PCR of 7 to 11 cycles. With 12 random nucleotides, a template-switch adaptor tagged each individual cDNA molecule. TCRdb re-called the 5' RACE reads through MiXCR, storing one row per CDR3 protein. The sample carries approximately 770,000 distinct CDR3 sequences, 58% recorded once. This TCR was recovered from a man younger than 40 in good health. The specimen was blood.

The chain's CDR3 is CASSLNWGGNEQFF. Here the CDR3 DNA reads TGTGCCAGCAGCTTAAACTGGGGCGGGAATGAGCAGTTCTTC. The V and J genes are TRBV11-2 and TRBJ2-1; D tentatively reads TRBD1 or TRBD2 (5 bases each). V lost 2 bases, J lost 7 bases, and 12 bases lay in between. The germline V gene encodes CDR1 SGHAT and CDR2 FQNNGV. The CDR3 totals 14 residues.